The sequence of this T cell receptor beta chain was determined in a study of CD8+ T cells in alopecia areata. RNA was extracted and reverse transcribed into cDNA as the sequencing template. The table came from immunoSEQ multiplex PCR; TCRdb's copy has only in-frame clones and leaves some out. The sample holds 200,000 or so clones; 45% to 70% are singletons and the top ten take about 5.3%. PBMCs, the starting material, were the source of sorted CD4+ and CD8+ T cells. General study points: Compared with normal scalp, lesional scalp had higher clonality and more expanded CD8+ clones. Shared TCR sequences were less clear between patients than in mice, possibly partly from HLA diversity.

Of note for this clone: The antigen is unknown.

Germline-derived CDR1 and CDR2 are SEHNR and FQNEAQ (reference sequence). Losses at the gene ends were 6 bases for V and 8 bases for J; bases not matched to a gene: 7. The CDR3 contains 14 residues. This receptor was identified in a human donor in good health. The sequenced sample consisted of CD8+ T cells sorted from blood. The rearrangement links TRBV7-9 to TRBJ2-1; 10 bases are shared with TRBD2. The CDR3, as DNA: TGTGCCAGCAGTCATTCCGGGACTAGCGATGAGCAGTTCTTC. Translation: CASSHSGTSDEQFF.